This TCR beta chain came from a study of T cell responses to AZD1222 COVID-19 vaccine (dated by TCRdb to the early 2020s). Context from the whole study: A total of 233 trial participants underwent TCR sequencing, of whom roughly 210 received two doses of AZD1222 and some 26 received two doses of the MenACWY control vaccine. Trial participants were enrolled by age into 18-55, 56-69 and 70-plus year subgroups, with roughly 150, 30 and 60 TCR-sequenced participants respectively.

What the research found in general, with its limitations: The 56-69-year group was small, and its depth increase did not reach significance, likely because of low power. A significant rise in spike-specific TCR breadth and depth was observed after two AZD1222 doses relative to day 0 and relative to MenACWY recipients. Reportedly, almost half of the unique spike-specific TCRs recognized epitopes lying outside the regions that are mutated in the B.1.351 and B.1.1.7 variants. No day 14 peak-response samples were available, so repertoires were characterized only after the peak T cell response. The whole spike protein was spanned by vaccine-associated CD4 TCRs, and dominant responses were seen in regions 160-218 and 743-854. Participants were mostly white British, with more females than males. The authors suggested clonal diversity may have been underestimated. Conclusions about previously exposed vaccinees are limited because only 5 or 6 AZD1222 recipients were SARS-CoV-2 seropositive at baseline.

The CDR3 regions of human TCRbeta chains were subjected to immunosequencing. Concerning the study's data processing: Repertoire TCRs were checked for matches against a reference library of SARS-CoV-2-specific TCRs that had been generated using the MIRA antigen-specificity platform. Breadth meant the fraction of unique TCRs that were SARS-CoV-2-associated, whereas depth meant the fraction of total T cells that were SARS-CoV-2-associated. Each spike-specific TCR was assigned to its reactive spike region and to a CD4 or CD8 class using the MIRA data. Log10-transformed breadth and depth values were compared by one-way ANOVA with Sidak's multiple comparisons tests. The clones in this table, taken by TCRdb from immuneACCESS, are in-frame only. Not every clone is retained; where verified, under half of the shortfall comes from an unresolved V gene, and the cause of the rest is unknown. For V, J and clone size, that table is used; D and trimming come from the DNA. The sample table shows roughly 70,000 clones, and approximately 79% are seen once. Jointly, the top ten make up roughly 21% of the sample.

Including the terminal cysteine and phenylalanine, the CDR3 comprises 13 residues. This entry keeps only the CDR3 DNA: 39 bases, framed from base 1. From a lookup of the germline V gene (reference sequence), CDR1 and CDR2 are PRHDT and FYEKMQ. Trimming leaves V shorter by 5 bases and J shorter by 4 bases, with the junction holding 4 bases beyond the gene matches. According to the study, the label for this sample's time point signals: baseline before first vaccination. The treatment or condition label corresponds to: meningococcal conjugate vaccine given as trial control. Vaccinee samples were obtained from the UK trials COV001 and COV002, which included a single-blind randomized controlled phase 2/3 trial of AZD1222 (ChAdOx1 nCoV-19) in healthy adults. Trial participant PBMC samples were collected at day 0 and day 28 after the second dose for TCRbeta chain sequencing. As regards this clone: Its cognate antigen has yet to be identified. No base quality values were provided; no much bigger clone lies one nucleotide off.

The sequence was obtained from an adult in good health. The chain is encoded by TRBV13 joined to TRBJ1-2; 7 central bases correspond to TRBD1. The sequencing used peripheral blood, collected on day 0 of MenACWY control vaccination. CDR3 region: CASSPGTAYGYTF. The sequence in DNA is TGTGCCAGCAGCCCGGGGACAGCCTATGGCTACACCTTC.